This TCR beta chain was obtained from a study of PD-1 blockade in classical Hodgkin lymphoma (dated by TCRdb to the early 2020s). Study-level background: Nivolumab dosing was 3 mg/kg intravenously every 2 weeks, continuing until either disease progression or unacceptable toxicity. A peripheral blood immune signature of response to PD-1 blockade in classical Hodgkin lymphoma was defined using TCR beta sequencing and CyTOF. Study-level results and caveats: Lower diversity was observed in patients in whom nivolumab was started less than 1 year after ASCT, and these patients were excluded from later analyses so that confounding by immune reconstitution would be avoided. Baseline TCR diversity was reported to be lower in newly diagnosed patients than in healthy donors, and even lower in relapsed/refractory patients. Trial patients with a complete response had baseline diversity similar to that of newly diagnosed patients, while partial responders and progressors had significantly lower diversity. CD4+ but not CD8+ TCR diversity rose significantly by C4D1 (p=0.0027 vs p=0.16), most apparent in complete responders (p=0.02). The study was restricted to a single clinical trial cohort, and the causes of repertoire differences, possibly disease activity or prior therapy, were left undefined.

The Qiagen DNeasy kit was used to extract genomic DNA from unsorted PBMCs and from the negatively selected CD4+ and CD8+ fractions. TCR beta CDR3 regions were amplified by immunoSEQ multiplex PCR using primers annealing to V and J segments. A synthetic immune receptor repertoire was used to minimize amplification bias, and remaining bias was computationally removed after sequencing. On the study's bioinformatics: Repertoire diversity was quantified as the Shannon entropy index using custom Python scripts. Unsorted, CD4+ and CD8+ repertoires were examined separately, except in combined analyses, for which CD4+ and CD8+ sequences were merged in silico. Clonal expansion was defined as a frequency increase of at least 2-fold after treatment compared with C1D1, and clones undetected at baseline were assigned a pseudocount of 0.5. Singleton clones were defined as clones with 0 or 1 copy at C1D1, and non-singleton clones were defined as clones with 2 or more copies. Clones expanded in unsorted samples were assigned a CD4+, CD8+ or unknown annotation through matching of protein sequences in sorted samples from the same patient. Wilcoxon tests on paired samples were used to test changes in diversity from C1D1 to C4D1. Imported from immuneACCESS, the table was reduced by TCRdb to in-frame sequences with V and J called. These copies leave out some clones; in studies compared against another copy, an unresolved V gene accounts for under half, and the cause of the remainder is not known. That table furnishes V, J and clone size, whereas the DNA furnished D and trimming. Counted in this sample were about 7,700 clones; approximately 90% of them appeared once. The top ten clones comprise approximately 1.7% of the sample.

Concerning this clone itself: Its antigen is still unknown. The record has no base qualities; no much larger clone is one base away.

A distance of 11 bases separates the germline ends of V and J, which lose 4 bases and 4 bases respectively. The CDR3 covers 13 residues, taking in both the cysteine and the phenylalanine. The DNA shown is the 39-base CDR3, in frame from base 1. The germline V gene supplies CDR1 SGHRS and CDR2 YFSETQ. The time point label on this specimen signifies: cycle 1 day 1 (C1D1), immediately before nivolumab initiation. All trial patients had relapsed after autologous stem cell transplantation, with cohorts A, B and C differing in prior brentuximab vedotin exposure. Using a Miltenyi CD4+ T cell isolation kit, CD4+ T cells were purified from thawed PBMCs through magnetic negative selection. The trial cohort was composed of over 50 patients with relapsed/refractory classical Hodgkin lymphoma, for whom complete response, partial response or progressive disease was recorded as best overall response. In the multi-cohort phase II CheckMate 205 trial, trial patients received single-agent nivolumab. Best overall response was determined by an independent review committee according to the 2007 International Working Group response criteria. PBMCs from the trial were collected at three points: immediately before nivolumab initiation (C1D1), and during therapy at cycle 2 day 1 and cycle 4 day 1. Peripheral blood was collected in 8 mL Vacutainer Cell Preparation Tubes, from which PBMCs were isolated by centrifugation and then cryopreserved. Purified CD4+ and CD8+ fractions were prepared only for cases in which an additional PBMC sample was available. Magnetically labelled cells were removed on LS columns in a quadroMACS separator, and the flow-through was retained as the purified fraction.

The specimen comprised CD4+ T cells from blood, sampled at baseline. The rearrangement joined TRBV5-1 to TRBJ2-5, with no confidently assigned D gene. The clonotype originates from a human donor with classical Hodgkin lymphoma. The DNA sequence is as follows: TGCGCCAGCAGCATCGTCCGTGGAGAGACCCAGTACTTC. Translated, it gives CASSIVRGETQYF.